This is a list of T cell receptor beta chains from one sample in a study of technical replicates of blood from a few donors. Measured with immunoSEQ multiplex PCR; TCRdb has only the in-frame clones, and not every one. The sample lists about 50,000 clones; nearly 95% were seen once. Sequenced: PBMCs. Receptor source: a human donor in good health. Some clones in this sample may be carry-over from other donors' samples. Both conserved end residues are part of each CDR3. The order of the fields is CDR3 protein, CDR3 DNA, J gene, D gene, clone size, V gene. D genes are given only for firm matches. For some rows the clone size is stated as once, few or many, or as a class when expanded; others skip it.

cdr3_aa: CASSLTGDYNSPLHF
cdr3_nt: TGCGCCAGCAGTCTGACAGGCGACTATAATTCACCCCTCCACTTT
j_call: TRBJ1-6
d_call: NA
clone_size: NA
v_call: TRBV10-1

cdr3_aa: CASRPPGQGGEQYF
cdr3_nt: TGTGCCAGCAGACCCCCGGGACAGGGGGGCGAGCAGTACTTC
j_call: TRBJ2-7
d_call: TRBD1
clone_size: NA
v_call: TRBV6-6

cdr3_aa: CASSLGPLVAGGSYEQYF
cdr3_nt: TGTGCCAGCAGCTTAGGCCCCCTGGTAGCGGGAGGCTCCTACGAGCAGTACTTC
j_call: TRBJ2-7
d_call: TRBD2
clone_size: NA
v_call: TRBV7-2

cdr3_aa: CASSRGIADTQYF
cdr3_nt: TGTGCCAGCAGCAGGGGGATAGCAGATACGCAGTATTTT
j_call: TRBJ2-3
d_call: NA
clone_size: once
v_call: TRBV7-6

cdr3_aa: CASSPETSGAYEQFF
cdr3_nt: TGTGCCAGCAGCCCAGAGACTAGCGGGGCTTATGAGCAGTTCTTC
j_call: TRBJ2-1
d_call: TRBD2
clone_size: NA
v_call: TRBV14

cdr3_aa: CASSPVGETQYF
cdr3_nt: TGTGCCAGCTCACCAGTCGGAGAGACCCAGTACTTC
j_call: TRBJ2-5
d_call: NA
clone_size: NA
v_call: TRBV18

cdr3_aa: CATSREGQWNSPLHF
cdr3_nt: TGTGCCACCAGCAGAGAAGGACAATGGAATTCACCCCTCCACTTT
j_call: TRBJ1-6
d_call: NA
clone_size: NA
v_call: TRBV15

cdr3_aa: CASSYSGQSTDTQYF
cdr3_nt: TGTGCCAGCAGTTACTCGGGACAGAGTACAGATACGCAGTATTTT
j_call: TRBJ2-3
d_call: TRBD1
clone_size: NA
v_call: TRBV6-5

cdr3_aa: CASKISTDTQYF
cdr3_nt: TGCGCCAGCAAGATCAGTACAGATACGCAGTATTTT
j_call: TRBJ2-3
d_call: NA
clone_size: NA
v_call: TRBV5-1

cdr3_aa: CASSLAPQMLNTEAFF
cdr3_nt: TGTGCCAGCAGCTTAGCCCCACAGATGTTGAACACTGAAGCTTTCTTT
j_call: TRBJ1-1
d_call: NA
clone_size: NA
v_call: TRBV7-8

cdr3_aa: CASSQPLAFGANVLTF
cdr3_nt: TGTGCCAGCAGCCAGCCCCTAGCGTTTGGGGCCAACGTCCTGACTTTC
j_call: TRBJ2-6
d_call: NA
clone_size: once
v_call: TRBV11-2

cdr3_aa: CASSSAGIVVSETQYF
cdr3_nt: TGTGCCAGCAGCAGCGCAGGGATAGTGGTGTCAGAGACCCAGTACTTC
j_call: TRBJ2-5
d_call: NA
clone_size: once
v_call: TRBV11-2

cdr3_aa: CASSASRDRGRRNEQFF
cdr3_nt: TGTGCCAGCAGCGCGTCCCGGGACAGGGGGCGACGCAATGAGCAGTTCTTC
j_call: TRBJ2-1
d_call: TRBD1
clone_size: NA
v_call: TRBV13

cdr3_aa: CASSSGQGHYGYTF
cdr3_nt: TGTGCCAGCAGCTCAGGACAGGGGCACTATGGCTACACCTTC
j_call: TRBJ1-2
d_call: TRBD1
clone_size: once
v_call: TRBV11-3

cdr3_aa: CSVRLPGLASYEQYF
cdr3_nt: TGCAGCGTGAGACTCCCGGGACTAGCATCCTACGAGCAGTACTTC
j_call: TRBJ2-7
d_call: TRBD2
clone_size: NA
v_call: TRBV29-1

cdr3_aa: CASSQNLGTIYF
cdr3_nt: TGCGCCAGCAGCCAAAATCTAGGCACCATATATTTT
j_call: TRBJ1-3
d_call: NA
clone_size: NA
v_call: TRBV4-1

cdr3_aa: CASSYGDRVRGYTF
cdr3_nt: TGTGCCAGCAGTTACGGGGACAGGGTGAGGGGCTACACCTTC
j_call: TRBJ1-2
d_call: TRBD1
clone_size: NA
v_call: TRBV6-5

cdr3_aa: CASSFSHNSGNTIYF
cdr3_nt: TGTGCCAGCAGCTTTTCACATAACTCTGGAAACACCATATATTTT
j_call: TRBJ1-3
d_call: NA
clone_size: NA
v_call: TRBV7-2

cdr3_aa: CASSESRGSTGELFF
cdr3_nt: TGTGCCAGCAGTGAATCCCGCGGGAGTACCGGGGAGCTGTTTTTT
j_call: TRBJ2-2
d_call: TRBD2
clone_size: NA
v_call: TRBV2

cdr3_aa: CARSLNPRGVGQYF
cdr3_nt: TGTGCCAGAAGCTTAAACCCTCGGGGAGTTGGGCAGTATTTT
j_call: TRBJ2-3
d_call: NA
clone_size: NA
v_call: TRBV5-3

cdr3_aa: CSARGPETQYF
cdr3_nt: TGCAGTGCTAGGGGGCCAGAGACCCAGTACTTC
j_call: TRBJ2-5
d_call: NA
clone_size: NA
v_call: TRBV20-1

cdr3_aa: CAISDSDRGASSYGYTF
cdr3_nt: TGTGCCATCAGTGACTCGGACAGGGGGGCTTCTAGCTATGGCTACACCTTC
j_call: TRBJ1-2
d_call: TRBD1
clone_size: few
v_call: TRBV10-3

cdr3_aa: CASSSRPPLAGGNNEQFF
cdr3_nt: TGTGCCAGCAGCTCCCGTCCGCCTCTAGCGGGAGGGAACAATGAGCAGTTCTTC
j_call: TRBJ2-1
d_call: TRBD2
clone_size: NA
v_call: TRBV7-3

cdr3_aa: CASKRVPQPQHF
cdr3_nt: TGTGCCAGTAAACGGGTCCCTCAGCCCCAGCATTTT
j_call: TRBJ1-5
d_call: NA
clone_size: once
v_call: TRBV7-6

cdr3_aa: CASSEYGSGETQYF
cdr3_nt: TGTGCCAGCAGTGAATACGGGAGCGGTGAGACCCAGTACTTC
j_call: TRBJ2-5
d_call: NA
clone_size: NA
v_call: TRBV25-1

cdr3_aa: CASTEAGGEQFF
cdr3_nt: TGTGCCAGCACGGAGGCCGGAGGTGAGCAGTTCTTC
j_call: TRBJ2-1
d_call: NA
clone_size: NA
v_call: TRBV6-5

cdr3_aa: CASSFTGTSGYEQYF
cdr3_nt: TGTGCCAGCAGCTTCACCGGGACTAGCGGCTACGAGCAGTACTTC
j_call: TRBJ2-7
d_call: TRBD2
clone_size: once
v_call: TRBV7-2

cdr3_aa: CASSQRQPYEQYF
cdr3_nt: TGTGCCAGCAGCCAACGACAGCCCTACGAGCAGTACTTC
j_call: TRBJ2-7
d_call: NA
clone_size: NA
v_call: TRBV14

cdr3_aa: CASSTSGNSYNEQFF
cdr3_nt: TGTGCCAGCAGCACTAGCGGGAACTCCTACAATGAGCAGTTCTTC
j_call: TRBJ2-1
d_call: TRBD2
clone_size: NA
v_call: TRBV9

cdr3_aa: CASSLGLAQETQYF
cdr3_nt: TGTGCCAGCAGCTTAGGGTTAGCGCAAGAGACCCAGTACTTC
j_call: TRBJ2-5
d_call: NA
clone_size: few
v_call: TRBV7-3

cdr3_aa: CASSLGTGGGNTEAFF
cdr3_nt: TGTGCCAGCAGCCTCGGGACAGGGGGTGGGAACACTGAAGCTTTCTTT
j_call: TRBJ1-1
d_call: TRBD1
clone_size: NA
v_call: TRBV11-2

cdr3_aa: CASSQDLLAGVGSYEQYF
cdr3_nt: TGCGCCAGCAGCCAAGACTTGCTAGCGGGAGTCGGGTCCTACGAGCAGTACTTC
j_call: TRBJ2-7
d_call: TRBD2
clone_size: once
v_call: TRBV4-3

cdr3_aa: CASSLGFRGYDGYTF
cdr3_nt: TGCGCCAGCAGCTTGGGTTTCAGGGGGTATGATGGCTACACCTTC
j_call: TRBJ1-2
d_call: TRBD1
clone_size: NA
v_call: TRBV5-1

cdr3_aa: CASSLAGEQYF
cdr3_nt: TGTGCCAGCAGTTTGGCGGGCGAGCAGTACTTC
j_call: TRBJ2-7
d_call: NA
clone_size: NA
v_call: TRBV2

cdr3_aa: CASSTDRLLRLEQYF
cdr3_nt: TGTGCCAGCAGTACTGACAGGCTTCTTAGGCTCGAGCAGTACTTC
j_call: TRBJ2-7
d_call: NA
clone_size: NA
v_call: TRBV2

cdr3_aa: CASSAQYRPSNSPLHF
cdr3_nt: TGTGCCAGCAGCGCCCAGTACCGCCCTTCAAATTCACCCCTCCACTTT
j_call: TRBJ1-6
d_call: NA
clone_size: NA
v_call: TRBV9

cdr3_aa: CASSLVGRANTEAFF
cdr3_nt: TGTGCCAGCAGCTTAGTCGGGAGGGCGAACACTGAAGCTTTCTTT
j_call: TRBJ1-1
d_call: NA
clone_size: NA
v_call: TRBV7-9

cdr3_aa: CASSLDRYGPQHF
cdr3_nt: TGTGCCAGCAGTTTAGACAGGTATGGGCCCCAGCATTTT
j_call: TRBJ1-5
d_call: NA
clone_size: NA
v_call: TRBV6-1

cdr3_aa: CASSLMTGIPSETQYF
cdr3_nt: TGTGCCAGCAGCTTAATGACGGGGATCCCTTCAGAGACCCAGTACTTC
j_call: TRBJ2-5
d_call: NA
clone_size: NA
v_call: TRBV7-2

cdr3_aa: CASRRRGAGYGYTF
cdr3_nt: TGTGCCAGCAGGCGCCGGGGGGCGGGCTATGGCTACACCTTC
j_call: TRBJ1-2
d_call: NA
clone_size: NA
v_call: TRBV5-4

cdr3_aa: CASSLGATNEKLFF
cdr3_nt: TGTGCCAGCAGCCTAGGGGCGACTAATGAAAAACTGTTTTTT
j_call: TRBJ1-4
d_call: NA
clone_size: NA
v_call: TRBV7-2

cdr3_aa: CASSSGDRDYEQYF
cdr3_nt: TGCGCCAGCAGCTCGGGGGACAGGGACTACGAGCAGTACTTC
j_call: TRBJ2-7
d_call: TRBD1
clone_size: NA
v_call: TRBV5-1

cdr3_aa: CASSQGSRGLDYGYTF
cdr3_nt: TGCGCCAGCAGCCAAGGTAGCAGGGGGCTGGACTATGGCTACACCTTC
j_call: TRBJ1-2
d_call: TRBD1
clone_size: NA
v_call: TRBV4-3

cdr3_aa: CASSPGLAGGPGETQYF
cdr3_nt: TGTGCCAGCAGCCCCGGTCTAGCGGGAGGGCCGGGGGAGACCCAGTACTTC
j_call: TRBJ2-5
d_call: TRBD2
clone_size: NA
v_call: TRBV11-2

cdr3_aa: CASSGGDSMNTEAFF
cdr3_nt: TGTGCCAGCAGTGGGGGGGACAGTATGAACACTGAAGCTTTCTTT
j_call: TRBJ1-1
d_call: TRBD1
clone_size: once
v_call: TRBV2

cdr3_aa: CASSPSSGGALSYEQYF
cdr3_nt: TGTGCCAGCAGCCCCTCTAGCGGGGGGGCTTTGTCCTACGAGCAGTACTTC
j_call: TRBJ2-7
d_call: TRBD2
clone_size: NA
v_call: TRBV7-6

cdr3_aa: CASSYLGLAGVGEQFF
cdr3_nt: TGTGCCAGCAGCTACCTGGGGCTAGCGGGGGTTGGGGAGCAGTTCTTC
j_call: TRBJ2-1
d_call: TRBD2
clone_size: NA
v_call: TRBV7-3

cdr3_aa: CASSLAASGAQEQFF
cdr3_nt: TGTGCCAGCAGCTTAGCGGCTAGCGGGGCGCAAGAGCAGTTCTTC
j_call: TRBJ2-1
d_call: TRBD2
clone_size: NA
v_call: TRBV7-9